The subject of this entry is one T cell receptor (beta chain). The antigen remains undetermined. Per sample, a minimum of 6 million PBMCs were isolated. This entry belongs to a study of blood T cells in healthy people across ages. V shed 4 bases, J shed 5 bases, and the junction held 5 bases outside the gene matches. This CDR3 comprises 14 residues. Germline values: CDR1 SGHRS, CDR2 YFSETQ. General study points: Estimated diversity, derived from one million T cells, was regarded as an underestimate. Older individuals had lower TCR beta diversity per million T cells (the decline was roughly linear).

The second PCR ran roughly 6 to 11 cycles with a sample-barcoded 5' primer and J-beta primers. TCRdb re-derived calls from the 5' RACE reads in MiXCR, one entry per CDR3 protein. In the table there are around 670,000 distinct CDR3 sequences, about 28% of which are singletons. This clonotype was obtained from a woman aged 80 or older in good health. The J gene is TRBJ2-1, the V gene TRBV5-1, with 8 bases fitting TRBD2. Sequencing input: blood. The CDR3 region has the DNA TGCGCCAGCAGCCGCGGGGGGACCAACAATGAGCAGTTCTTC. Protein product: CASSRGGTNNEQFF.